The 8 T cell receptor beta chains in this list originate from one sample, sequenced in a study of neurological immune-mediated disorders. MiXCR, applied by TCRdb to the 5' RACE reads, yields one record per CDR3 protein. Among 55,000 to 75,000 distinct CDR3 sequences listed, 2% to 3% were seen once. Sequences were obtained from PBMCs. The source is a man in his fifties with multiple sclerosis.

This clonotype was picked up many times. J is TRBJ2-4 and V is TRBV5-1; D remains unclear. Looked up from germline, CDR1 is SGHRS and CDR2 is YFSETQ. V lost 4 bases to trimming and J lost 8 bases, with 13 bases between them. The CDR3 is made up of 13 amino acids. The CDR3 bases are TGCGCCAGCAGCCCCCGATCGACCGACATTCAGTACTTC. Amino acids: CASSPRSTDIQYF.

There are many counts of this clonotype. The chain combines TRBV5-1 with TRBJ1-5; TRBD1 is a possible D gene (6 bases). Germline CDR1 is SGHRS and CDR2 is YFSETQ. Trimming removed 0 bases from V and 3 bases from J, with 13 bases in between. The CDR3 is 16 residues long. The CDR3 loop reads CASSLAGGANNQPQHF. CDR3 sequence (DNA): TGCGCCAGCAGCTTGGCCGGGGGGGCGAACAATCAGCCCCAGCATTTT.

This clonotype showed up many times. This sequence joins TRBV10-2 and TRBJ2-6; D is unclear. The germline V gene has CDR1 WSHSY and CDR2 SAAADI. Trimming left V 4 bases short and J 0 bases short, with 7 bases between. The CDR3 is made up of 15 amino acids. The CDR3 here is CASSAQRSGANVLTF. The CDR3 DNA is TGCGCCAGCAGTGCACAACGCTCTGGGGCCAACGTCCTGACTTTC.

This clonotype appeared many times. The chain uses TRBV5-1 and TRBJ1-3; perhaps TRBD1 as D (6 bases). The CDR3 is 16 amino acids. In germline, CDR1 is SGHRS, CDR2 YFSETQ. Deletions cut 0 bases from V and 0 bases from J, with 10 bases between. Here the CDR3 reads CASSLVGQISGNTIYF. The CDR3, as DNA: TGCGCCAGCAGCTTGGTTGGACAGATCTCTGGAAACACCATATATTTT.

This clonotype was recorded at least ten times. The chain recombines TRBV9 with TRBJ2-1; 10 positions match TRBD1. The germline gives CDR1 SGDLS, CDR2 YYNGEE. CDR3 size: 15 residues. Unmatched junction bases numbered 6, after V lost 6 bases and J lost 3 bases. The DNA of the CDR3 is TGTGCCAGCAACCGACAGGGGGCTTACTACAATGAGCAGTTCTTC. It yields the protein CASNRQGAYYNEQFF. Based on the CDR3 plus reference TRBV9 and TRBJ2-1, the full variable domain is DSGVTQTPKHLITATGQRVTLRCSPRSGDLSVYWYQQSLDQGLQFLIQYYNGEERAKGNILERFSAQQFPDLHSELNLSSLELGDSALYFCASNRQGAYYNEQFFGPGTRLTVL.

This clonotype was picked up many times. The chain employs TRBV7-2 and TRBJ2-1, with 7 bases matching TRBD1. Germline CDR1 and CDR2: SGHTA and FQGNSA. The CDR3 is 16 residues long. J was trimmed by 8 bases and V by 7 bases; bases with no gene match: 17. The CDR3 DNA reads TGTGCCAGCATCCAGATGGCAGGGGGTAGTAGCGATGAGCAGTTCTTC. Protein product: CASIQMAGGSSDEQFF.

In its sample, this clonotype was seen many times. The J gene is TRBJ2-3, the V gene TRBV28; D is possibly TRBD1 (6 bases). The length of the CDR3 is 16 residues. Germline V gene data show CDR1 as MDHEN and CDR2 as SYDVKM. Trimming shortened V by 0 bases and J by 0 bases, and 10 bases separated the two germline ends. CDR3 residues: CASSLWGTPSTDTQYF. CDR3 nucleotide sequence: TGTGCCAGCAGTTTATGGGGGACACCTAGCACAGATACGCAGTATTTT.

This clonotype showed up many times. The CDR3 DNA follows: TGTGCCAGCATCCTACAGGGGAACACTGAAGCTTTCTTT. Translated, it gives CASILQGNTEAFF. The gene calls are TRBV7-2 and TRBJ1-1; tentative D call: TRBD1 (6 bases). Germline CDR1 is SGHTA and CDR2 is FQGNSA. The ends were cut back, 7 bases at V and 1 base at J, with 10 bases in the middle. The CDR3 spans 13 residues.